This record covers a single TCR beta chain. The data were obtained in a study of CD8 T cells in ankylosing spondylitis. Trimming shortened V by 11 bases and J by 2 bases, and 12 bases separated the two germline ends. The CDR3 spans 12 residues. From the 5' RACE reads, TCRdb called clonotypes with MiXCR, one entry per CDR3 protein. The sample consists of 300,000 to 400,000 distinct CDR3 sequences, roughly 14% of them appearing once. The clonotype was recovered from a male donor with ankylosing spondylitis or in good health (not recorded which). The source material was blood, either unsorted or a sorted T cell fraction (not recorded which). This chain connects TRBV12-3 or TRBV12-4 to TRBJ1-2; no definite D call. CDR3: CALEAANYGYTF. The CDR3 bases are TGTGCCCTTGAGGCGGCGAACTATGGCTACACCTTC.